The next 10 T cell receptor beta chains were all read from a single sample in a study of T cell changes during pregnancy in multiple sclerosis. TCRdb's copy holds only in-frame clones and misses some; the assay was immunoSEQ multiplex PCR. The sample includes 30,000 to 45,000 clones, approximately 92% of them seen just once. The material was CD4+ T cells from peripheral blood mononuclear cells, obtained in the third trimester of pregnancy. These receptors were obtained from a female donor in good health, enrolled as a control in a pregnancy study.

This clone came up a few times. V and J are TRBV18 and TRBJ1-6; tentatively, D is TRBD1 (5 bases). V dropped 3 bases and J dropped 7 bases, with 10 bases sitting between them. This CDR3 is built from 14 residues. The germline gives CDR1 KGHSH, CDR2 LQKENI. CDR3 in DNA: TGTGCCAGCTCACCGGATCGACAGAATTCACCCCTCCACTTT. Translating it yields CASSPDRQNSPLHF.

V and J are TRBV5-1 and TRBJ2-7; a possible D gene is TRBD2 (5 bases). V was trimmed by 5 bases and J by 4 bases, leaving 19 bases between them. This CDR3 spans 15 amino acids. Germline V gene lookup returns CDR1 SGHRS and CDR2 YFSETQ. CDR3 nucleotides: TGCGCCAGCAGGCTTGGAGGACGTATGCGATACGAGCAGTACTTC. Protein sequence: CASRLGGRMRYEQYF.

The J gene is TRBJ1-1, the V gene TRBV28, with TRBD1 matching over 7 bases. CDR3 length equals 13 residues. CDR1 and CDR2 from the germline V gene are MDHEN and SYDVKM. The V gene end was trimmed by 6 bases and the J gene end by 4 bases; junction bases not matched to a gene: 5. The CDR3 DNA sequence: TGTGCCAGCAGCGCTGACAGGGTCACTGAAGCTTTCTTT. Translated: CASSADRVTEAFF. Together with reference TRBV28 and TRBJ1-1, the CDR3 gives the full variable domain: DVKVTQSSRYLVKRTGEKVFLECVQDMDHENMFWYRQDPGLGLRLIYFSYDVKMKEKGDIPEGYSVSREKKERFSLILESASTNQTSMYLCASSADRVTEAFFGQGTRLTVV.

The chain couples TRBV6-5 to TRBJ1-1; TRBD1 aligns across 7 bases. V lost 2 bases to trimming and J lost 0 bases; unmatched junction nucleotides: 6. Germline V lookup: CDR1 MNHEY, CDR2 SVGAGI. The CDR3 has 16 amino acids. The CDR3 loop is CASSYRGHGVNTEAFF. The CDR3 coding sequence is TGTGCCAGCAGTTACAGGGGGCACGGCGTGAACACTGAAGCTTTCTTT.

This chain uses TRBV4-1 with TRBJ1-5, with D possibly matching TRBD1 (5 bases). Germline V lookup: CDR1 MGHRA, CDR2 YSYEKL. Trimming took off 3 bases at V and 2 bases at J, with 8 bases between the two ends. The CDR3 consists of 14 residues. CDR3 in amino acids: CASSHRAGNQPQHF. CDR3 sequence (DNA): TGCGCCAGCAGCCACAGGGCGGGCAATCAGCCCCAGCATTTT.

The CDR3 loop is CAWSSGSPLNTEAFF. The CDR3 DNA is TGTGCCTGGAGTTCAGGGTCTCCCCTGAACACTGAAGCTTTCTTT. V is TRBV30 and J is TRBJ1-1; TRBD1 might be the D (5 bases). V was trimmed by 2 bases and J by 0 bases, leaving 13 bases between them. The length of the CDR3 is 15 residues. Germline CDR1 is GTSNPN and CDR2 is SVGIG (reference sequence).

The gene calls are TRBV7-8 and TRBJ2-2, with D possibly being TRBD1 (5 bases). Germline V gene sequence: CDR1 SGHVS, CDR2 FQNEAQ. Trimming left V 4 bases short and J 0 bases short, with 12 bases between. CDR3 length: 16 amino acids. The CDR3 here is CASSSRTRANTGELFF. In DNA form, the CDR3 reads TGTGCCAGCAGCTCCCGGACACGGGCGAACACCGGGGAGCTGTTTTTT. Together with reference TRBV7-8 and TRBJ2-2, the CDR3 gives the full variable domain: GAGVSQSPRYKVAKRGQDVALRCDPISGHVSLFWYQQALGQGPEFLTYFQNEAQLDKSGLPSDRFFAERPEGSVSTLKIQRTQQEDSAVYLCASSSRTRANTGELFFGEGSRLTVL.

The CDR3 region is CASSQGRQGPRSGELFF. In DNA, the CDR3 is TGCGCCAGCAGCCAAGGACGACAGGGGCCAAGGTCCGGGGAGCTGTTTTTT. The rearrangement links TRBV4-1 to TRBJ2-2, with 8 bases aligning to TRBD1. Trimming at V came to 1 base and at J to 6 bases, leaving 10 bases not matched to a gene. CDR1 is MGHRA and CDR2 is YSYEKL in the germline V gene. The CDR3 extends over 17 amino acids.

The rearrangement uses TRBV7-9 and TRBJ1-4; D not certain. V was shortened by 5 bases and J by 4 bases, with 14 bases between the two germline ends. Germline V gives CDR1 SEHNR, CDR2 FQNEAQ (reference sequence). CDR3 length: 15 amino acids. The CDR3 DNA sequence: TGTGCCAGCAGCACCGACGGGAGAATTAATGAAAAACTGTTTTTT. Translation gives CASSTDGRINEKLFF.

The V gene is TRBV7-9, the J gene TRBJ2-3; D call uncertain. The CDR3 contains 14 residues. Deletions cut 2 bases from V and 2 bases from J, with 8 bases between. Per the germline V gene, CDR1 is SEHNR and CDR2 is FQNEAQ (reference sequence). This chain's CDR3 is CASSLQTPTDTQYF. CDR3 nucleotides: TGTGCCAGCAGCTTACAGACTCCCACAGATACGCAGTATTTT.